A selection of T cell receptor beta chains follows, all from one sample in a study of blood T cell repertoires in COVID-19. This table comes from immunoSEQ multiplex PCR, and its TCRdb copy is limited to in-frame clones, with some not included. The sample lists some 300,000 clones, around 90% occurring once. Sequencing input: PBMCs or T cells enriched from blood (not recorded which). The receptors here all came from a woman in her thirties or forties who had recovered from COVID-19. The CDR3 runs from the conserved cysteine through the conserved F or W. Fields, in order: J gene, V gene, CDR3 protein.

TRBJ2-3	TRBV24-1	CATRESASTDTQYF
TRBJ2-3	TRBV6-6	CVSRAGGSTDTQYF
TRBJ1-6	TRBV5-5	CASSLADRNSPLHF
TRBJ1-1	TRBV27	CASSLSLANTEAFF
TRBJ1-1	TRBV30	CARQRNTEAFF
TRBJ2-1	TRBV24-1	CATSVAAGNEQFF
TRBJ2-7	TRBV7-2	CASSRRSGSYEQYF
TRBJ2-7	TRBV11-2	CASSRGGTFYEQYF
TRBJ2-5	TRBV3-1/TRBV3-2	CASRSASTRRETQYF
TRBJ2-1	TRBV11-3	CASSLDRATFNEQFF
TRBJ1-4	TRBV30	CAWSRGGDHEKLFF
TRBJ1-6	TRBV19	CASSIRPGTSSPLHF
TRBJ1-6	TRBV7-9	CASRESSYNSPLHF
TRBJ1-2	TRBV7-9	CASSMDTKPNYGYTF
TRBJ1-1	TRBV11-2	CASSLDPGGTEAFF
TRBJ1-5	TRBV6-1	CASSENLYNQPQHF
TRBJ1-6	TRBV30	CAWSVGRGSSPLHF
TRBJ1-2	TRBV10-3	CAISRQGHGYTF
TRBJ1-2	TRBV28	CATSPLETGSNYGYTF
TRBJ1-2	TRBV9	CASSARTGRVDGYTF
TRBJ1-1	TRBV15	CATSRGLGATEAFF
TRBJ1-6	TRBV5-8	CASSGWGLSSYNSPLHF
TRBJ2-3	TRBV5-1	CASSLVTGGTDTQYF
TRBJ2-2	TRBV5-4	CASSSRTGTGELFF
TRBJ2-1	TRBV2	CASTLEGGDNEQFF
TRBJ1-2	TRBV3-1/TRBV3-2	CASSPGTGASYGYTF
TRBJ2-7	TRBV30	CAWRGPGQGSEQYF